This TCR beta chain was captured by sequencing in a study of CD8 T cells in Susac syndrome. Random hexamers served to reverse transcribe roughly 0.45 to 1 ug RNA. Each CDR3 protein is one row after TCRdb ran MiXCR on the immunoSEQ multiplex PCR reads. The data contain roughly 180,000 distinct CDR3 sequences, just under 95% of them singletons. The source material was CD4+ T cells from PBMCs. The sequence was obtained from a human donor in good health.

The CDR3 spells CSASETSGGEQFF. The CDR3 bases are TGCAGTGCTAGCGAGACTAGCGGGGGAGAGCAGTTCTTC. This sequence joins TRBV20-1 and TRBJ2-1, with TRBD2 identical over 12 bases. Per the germline V gene, CDR1 is DFQATT and CDR2 is SNEGSKA (reference sequence). CDR3 length equals 13 residues. The junction had 4 bases not matched to a gene; V was cut back by 3 bases and J by 10 bases.